A selection of T cell receptor beta chains follows, all from one sample in a study of T cells after yellow fever vaccination. TCRdb used MiXCR to reprocess the 5' RACE reads, holding one entry per CDR3 protein. The sample lists approximately 510,000 distinct CDR3 sequences, 21% occurring once. The sample consisted of PBMCs, taken 21 days after the first yellow fever vaccination. The receptors shown here come from a young man who received the YFV17D yellow fever vaccine. Both conserved end residues are part of each CDR3. D genes are given only for firm matches. Expanded clones get a size class; other rows say once, few or many, or leave the size out.

V: TRBV19; D: -; size: few; J: TRBJ1-1; CDR3: CASSIDGTRTEAFF; DNA: TGTGCCAGTAGTATTGATGGGACGAGGACTGAAGCTTTCTTT
V: TRBV28; D: TRBD1; size: -; J: TRBJ1-2; CDR3: CASRLGQRYGYTF; DNA: TGTGCCAGCAGACTGGGACAGCGCTATGGCTACACCTTC
V: TRBV10-3; D: -; size: -; J: TRBJ1-1; CDR3: CAISEGGAGTEAFF; DNA: TGTGCCATCAGTGAGGGGGGCGCGGGGACTGAAGCTTTCTTT
V: TRBV29-1; D: TRBD1; size: few; J: TRBJ2-2; CDR3: CSVVRQGALTGELFF; DNA: TGCAGCGTGGTTAGACAGGGGGCCCTCACCGGGGAGCTGTTTTTT
V: TRBV6-1; D: TRBD2; size: -; J: TRBJ2-6; CDR3: CATSIGGLSGANVLTF; DNA: TGTGCCACCAGTATCGGGGGACTATCCGGGGCCAACGTCCTGACTTTC
V: TRBV2; D: TRBD2; size: many; J: TRBJ2-3; CDR3: CASGAGTTDTDTQYF; DNA: TGTGCCAGCGGGGCCGGGACTACCGACACAGATACGCAGTATTTT
V: TRBV20-1; D: -; size: few; J: TRBJ1-6; CDR3: CSARENGFYNSPLHF; DNA: TGCAGTGCTAGAGAAAACGGGTTCTATAATTCACCCCTCCACTTT
V: TRBV20-1; D: -; size: once; J: TRBJ2-1; CDR3: CSALGAITYNEQFF; DNA: TGCAGTGCCCTTGGGGCGATAACCTACAATGAGCAGTTCTTC
V: TRBV5-1; D: -; size: few; J: TRBJ2-2; CDR3: CASSFSSGELFF; DNA: TGCGCCAGCAGCTTCTCCTCCGGGGAGCTGTTTTTT
V: TRBV12-3/TRBV12-4; D: -; size: few; J: TRBJ2-4; CDR3: CASSFVGSGAKNIQYF; DNA: TGTGCCAGCAGTTTCGTGGGAAGTGGAGCCAAAAACATTCAGTACTTC
V: TRBV5-1; D: -; size: few; J: TRBJ1-1; CDR3: CASSTYRATEAFF; DNA: TGCGCCAGCAGCACCTACAGGGCCACTGAAGCTTTCTTT
V: TRBV7-3; D: -; size: few; J: TRBJ2-5; CDR3: CASSLKAEETQYF; DNA: TGTGCCAGCAGCTTAAAGGCCGAAGAGACCCAGTACTTC
V: TRBV3-1; D: -; size: -; J: TRBJ2-1; CDR3: CASSRRGLTYWDEQFF; DNA: TGTGCCAGCAGCCGGAGGGGGCTGACTTATTGGGATGAGCAGTTCTTC
V: TRBV7-9; D: TRBD1; size: few; J: TRBJ1-6; CDR3: CASSLEHRGNSPLHF; DNA: TGTGCCAGCAGCTTAGAGCACAGGGGTAATTCACCCCTCCACTTT
V: TRBV12-3/TRBV12-4; D: TRBD2; size: -; J: TRBJ2-3; CDR3: CASSWEGVTQYF; DNA: TGTGCCAGCAGCTGGGAGGGAGTCACGCAGTATTTT
V: TRBV7-2; D: TRBD1; size: -; J: TRBJ2-1; CDR3: CASSILPTGDRYNEQFF; DNA: TGTGCCAGCAGCATACTACCGACAGGGGATCGATACAATGAGCAGTTCTTC
V: TRBV7-9; D: TRBD1; size: -; J: TRBJ2-7; CDR3: CASSPPTGVEQYF; DNA: TGTGCCAGCAGTCCCCCGACAGGGGTCGAGCAGTACTTC
V: TRBV12-3/TRBV12-4; D: TRBD1; size: few; J: TRBJ1-2; CDR3: CASKPGGSNGYTF; DNA: TGTGCCAGCAAACCAGGGGGGTCGAATGGCTACACCTTC
V: TRBV6-6; D: -; size: few; J: TRBJ1-1; CDR3: CASSYSGGAEAFF; DNA: TGTGCCAGCAGTTACTCAGGAGGGGCTGAAGCTTTCTTT